Reported below is one T cell receptor (beta chain). What it binds is unknown. This specimen comes from a study of beta chain features in type 1 diabetes. Overall study results and limits: Insertions were fewer and deletions more numerous at VDJ junctions in type 1 diabetes patients.

CDR3 length: 14 amino acids. V was clipped by 3 bases and J by 2 bases; unmatched bases: 5. Per the germline V gene, CDR1 is SGDLS and CDR2 is YYNGEE. Investigators reverse transcribed all isolated RNA, so they sequenced expressed TCRB transcripts. Generated by immunoSEQ multiplex PCR, the TCRdb table keeps only in-frame clones and is missing some. The sample lists hundreds of thousands of clones, approximately 12% occurring once. The rearrangement joins TRBV9 to TRBJ2-7; the match to TRBD1 covers 7 bases. The specimen sequenced was naive CD4+ T cells from blood. The receptor's source is a man aged 18 to 30 in good health. The CDR3 nucleotides are TGTGCCAGCAGCGAGGGACAGCGACCCTACGAGCAGTACTTC. As protein: CASSEGQRPYEQYF.